This T cell receptor (beta chain) is from a study of STAT5B mutations in CD4+ large granular lymphocyte leukemia. Study-wide results and caveats: TRBV06-family usage was enriched in top patient clones (8/27) versus controls (2/35).

As regards this clone: The antigen is undetermined.

This CDR3 comprises 14 residues. Trimming took 7 bases from V and 4 from J; bases not matched to a gene: 9. Germline CDR1 and CDR2: SNHLY and FYNNEI. Profiling relied on immunoSEQ multiplex PCR, and the TCRdb table lists in-frame clones only, not all of them. The sample carries 25,000 to 35,000 clones, roughly four fifths recorded once. The rearrangement links TRBV2 to TRBJ2-5, with TRBD2 matching over 7 bases. The specimen sequenced was CD4+ T cells from blood buffy coats. The sequence was collected from a human donor in good health. CDR3 in DNA: TGTGCCAGCAACGAGGGAGGGCCGTCAGAGACCCAGTACTTC. Amino acid sequence: CASNEGGPSETQYF.